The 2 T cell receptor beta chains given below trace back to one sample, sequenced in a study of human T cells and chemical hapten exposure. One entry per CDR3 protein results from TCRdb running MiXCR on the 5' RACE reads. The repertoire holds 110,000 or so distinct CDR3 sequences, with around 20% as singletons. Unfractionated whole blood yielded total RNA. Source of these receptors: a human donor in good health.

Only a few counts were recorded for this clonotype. DNA of the CDR3: TGTGCCACCAGCGGTCGACTAGAGGGGAAAAACATTCAGTACTTC. It yields the protein CATSGRLEGKNIQYF. The chain carries TRBV15 and TRBJ2-4, with a tentative D call TRBD2 (6 bases). CDR1 LNHNV and CDR2 YYDKDF come from the germline V gene (reference sequence). This CDR3 contains 15 residues. Deletions cut 5 bases from V and 4 bases from J, with 15 bases between.

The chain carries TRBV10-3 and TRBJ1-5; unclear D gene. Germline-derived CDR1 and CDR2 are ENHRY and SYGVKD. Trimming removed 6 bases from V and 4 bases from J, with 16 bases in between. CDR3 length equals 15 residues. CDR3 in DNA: TGTGCCATCAGAGAGGACTTACTGAGTAATCAGCCCCAGCATTTT. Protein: CAIREDLLSNQPQHF.